This T cell receptor (beta chain) originates from a study of T cells in Graves' hyperthyroidism and ophthalmopathy. In the case of this clonotype: Since a much larger clone is just one base distant, this may be a read error.

Researchers amplified the TCR beta CDR3 regions from RNA transcripts. TCR CDR3 underwent first-round RT-PCR with the HTBI primer set. TCRdb ran MiXCR on the multiplex PCR reads and lists one entry per CDR3 protein. The data contain hundreds of thousands of distinct CDR3 sequences, 15% to 20% of them seen just once; the ten biggest clones take up 3.8%. V dropped 2 bases and J dropped 10; count of bases not matched to a gene: 11. CDR1 is SGHDT, CDR2 YYEEEE, per germline. The CDR3 spans 16 residues. The J gene is TRBJ2-1, the V gene TRBV5-6, with TRBD1 matching 11 bases. Material: blood. The sequence was obtained from a woman in her 30s with Graves' hyperthyroidism. DNA of the CDR3: TGTGCCAGCAGCTTAGGCGCGGACAGGGGGCGTCGGGAGCAGTTCTTC. Translating it yields CASSLGADRGRREQFF.